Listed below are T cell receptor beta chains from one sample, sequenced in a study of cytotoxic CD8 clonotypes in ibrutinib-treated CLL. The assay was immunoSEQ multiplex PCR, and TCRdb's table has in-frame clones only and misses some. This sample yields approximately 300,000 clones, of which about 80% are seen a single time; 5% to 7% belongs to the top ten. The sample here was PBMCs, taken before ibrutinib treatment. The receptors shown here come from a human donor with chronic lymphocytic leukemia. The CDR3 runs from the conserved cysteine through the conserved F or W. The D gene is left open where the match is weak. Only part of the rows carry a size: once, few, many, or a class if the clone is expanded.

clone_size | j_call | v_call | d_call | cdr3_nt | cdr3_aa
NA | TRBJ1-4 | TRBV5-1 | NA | TGCGCCAGCAGCTTGACCCCAGGACAGTCGTTGTTTTTT | CASSLTPGQSLFF
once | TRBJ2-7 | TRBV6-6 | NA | TGTGCCAGCAGTTACCCCGAGGGGCTCATTTACGAGCAGTACTTC | CASSYPEGLIYEQYF
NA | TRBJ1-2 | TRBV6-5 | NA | TGTGCCAGCCATCGGGGGTATGGCTACACCTTC | CASHRGYGYTF
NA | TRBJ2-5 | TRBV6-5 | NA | TGTGCCAGCAGTACTACAGTGTCCCGCCAAGAGACCCAGTACTTC | CASSTTVSRQETQYF
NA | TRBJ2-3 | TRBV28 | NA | TGTGCCAGCAGACCTTTACTAACCCCCCCCACAGATACGCAGTATTTT | CASRPLLTPPTDTQYF
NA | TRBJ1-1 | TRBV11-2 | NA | TGTGCCAGCAGTCTCATCCGATCTCAGGCGAACACTGAAGCTTTCTTT | CASSLIRSQANTEAFF
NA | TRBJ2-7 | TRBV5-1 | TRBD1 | TGCGCCAGCAGCGGTGGGACAGGGGCGCACGAGCAGTACTTC | CASSGGTGAHEQYF
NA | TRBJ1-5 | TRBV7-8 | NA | TGTGCCAGCAGCTTAGGCGGCTCCTTACTCAATCAGCCCCAGCATTTT | CASSLGGSLLNQPQHF
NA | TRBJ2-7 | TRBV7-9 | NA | TGTGCCAGCAGCTTAGCGGGAATTAACGAGCAGTACTTC | CASSLAGINEQYF
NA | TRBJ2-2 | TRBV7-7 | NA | TGTGCCAGCAGCCGCGGACAGCCTTACACCGGGGAGCTGTTTTTT | CASSRGQPYTGELFF
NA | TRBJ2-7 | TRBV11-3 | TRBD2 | TGTGCCAGCAGCTCAATGACTAGCGGATCCTCCTACGAGCAGTACTTC | CASSSMTSGSSYEQYF
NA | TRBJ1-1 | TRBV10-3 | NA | TGTGCCATCAGTGGAAAGCAGCTCTTGAACACTGAAGCTTTCTTT | CAISGKQLLNTEAFF
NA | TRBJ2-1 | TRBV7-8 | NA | TGTGCCAGCAGCCCTAGCCCCAGCTCCTACAATGAGCAGTTCTTC | CASSPSPSSYNEQFF
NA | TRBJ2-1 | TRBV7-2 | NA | TGTGCCAGCAGCTTACAACTAGTGTATAATGAGCAGTTCTTC | CASSLQLVYNEQFF
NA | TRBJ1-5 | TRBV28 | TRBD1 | TGTGCCAGCAATGACAGGGGGCTTAATGGCAATCAGCCCCAGCATTTT | CASNDRGLNGNQPQHF
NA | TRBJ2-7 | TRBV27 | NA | TGTGCCAGCAGTCCGGGATGGGGTTACGAGCAGTACTTC | CASSPGWGYEQYF
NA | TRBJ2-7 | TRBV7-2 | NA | TGTGCCAGCAGCCTTAGTGCGGGTGTCTACGAGCAGTACTTC | CASSLSAGVYEQYF
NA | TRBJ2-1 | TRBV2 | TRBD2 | TGTGCCAGCTCCTACCTAGCGGGTCAGTACAATGAGCAGTTCTTC | CASSYLAGQYNEQFF
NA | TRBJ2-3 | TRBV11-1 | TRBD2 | TGTGCCAGCAGCTTAGCGCTAAGTCTAGCGGGACCAGATACGCAGTATTTT | CASSLALSLAGPDTQYF
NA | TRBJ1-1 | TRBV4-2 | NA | TGTGCCAGCAGGGGTGTTGGGGGTACTGAAGCTTTCTTT | CASRGVGGTEAFF
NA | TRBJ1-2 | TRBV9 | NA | TGTGCCAGCAGCGTAGTGGGCAGGGGTGGAGGCTACACCTTC | CASSVVGRGGGYTF
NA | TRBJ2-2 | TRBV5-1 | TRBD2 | TGCGCCAGCAGCTTACTAGCGGGCGGGAACACCGGGGAGCTGTTTTTT | CASSLLAGGNTGELFF
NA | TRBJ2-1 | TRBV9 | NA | TGTGCCAGCAGCGTGGACAATTACAATGAGCAGTTCTTC | CASSVDNYNEQFF
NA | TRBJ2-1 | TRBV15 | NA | TGTGCCACCAGCAGACGAGGGGCCAATGAGCAGTTCTTC | CATSRRGANEQFF
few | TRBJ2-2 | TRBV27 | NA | TGTGCCAGCAGTTTAAGTAGTCTAGCGATAAACACCGGGGAGCTGTTTTTT | CASSLSSLAINTGELFF
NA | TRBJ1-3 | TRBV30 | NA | TGTGCCTGGAGTATCTTCGGGGGCTTTAACTCTGGAAACACCATATATTTT | CAWSIFGGFNSGNTIYF
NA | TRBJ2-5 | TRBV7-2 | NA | TGTGCCAGCAGCTTATCTAGGGTCGAGACCCAGTACTTC | CASSLSRVETQYF
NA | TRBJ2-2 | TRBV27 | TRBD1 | TGTGCCAGCAGTTTATTCAGTCGCAACTGGGGGACAGGGAGAGCCGGGGAGCTGTTTTTT | CASSLFSRNWGTGRAGELFF
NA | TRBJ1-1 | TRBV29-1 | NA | TGCAGCGCCAGGGGAAGCCCGAACACTGAAGCTTTCTTT | CSARGSPNTEAFF
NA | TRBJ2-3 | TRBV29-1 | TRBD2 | TGCAGCGTTGAAACTAGCGTGAGCACAGATACGCAGTATTTT | CSVETSVSTDTQYF
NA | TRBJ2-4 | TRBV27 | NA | TGTGCCAGCACCCCCTCGTGGGGGGAGGCCAAAAACATTCAGTACTTC | CASTPSWGEAKNIQYF
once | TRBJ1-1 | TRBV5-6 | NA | TGTGCCAGCAGCTTGGATTTAGGGTCCACTGAAGCTTTCTTT | CASSLDLGSTEAFF
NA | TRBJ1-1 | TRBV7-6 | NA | TGTGCCAGCAGCTCGAACACTGAAGCTTTCTTT | CASSSNTEAFF
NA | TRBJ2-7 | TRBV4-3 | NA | TGCGCCAGCAGCCACGGGCTGTCCTACGAGCAGTACTTC | CASSHGLSYEQYF
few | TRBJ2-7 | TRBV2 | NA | TGTGCCAGCAATGAAGGGTTCGAGCAGTACTTC | CASNEGFEQYF
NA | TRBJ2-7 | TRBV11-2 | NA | TGTGCCAGCAGCTTAGTCCGATCGGGACATCATTACGAGCAGTACTTC | CASSLVRSGHHYEQYF
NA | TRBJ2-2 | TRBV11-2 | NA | TGTGCCAGCAGCTTGGGTCAGGGAGTAATTTCCGGGGAGCTGTTTTTT | CASSLGQGVISGELFF
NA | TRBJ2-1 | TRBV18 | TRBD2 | TGTGCCAGCTCAAGGGCGGGAGCCTTCAATGAGCAGTTCTTC | CASSRAGAFNEQFF
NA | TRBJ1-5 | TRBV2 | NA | TGTGCCACCTCGACTGGGGGAGGAAATCAGCCCCAGCATTTT | CATSTGGGNQPQHF
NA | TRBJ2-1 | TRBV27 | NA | TGTGCCAGCAGCTTCCTCGGGGTCTACAATGAGCAGTTCTTC | CASSFLGVYNEQFF
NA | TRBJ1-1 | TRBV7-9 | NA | TGTGCCAGCAGCACATTGGGCACTGAAGCTTTCTTT | CASSTLGTEAFF
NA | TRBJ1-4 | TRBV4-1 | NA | TGCGCCAGCAGCCCATCGGGAGAGGCAACTAATGAAAAACTGTTTTTT | CASSPSGEATNEKLFF
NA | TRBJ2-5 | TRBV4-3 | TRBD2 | TGCGCCAGCAGCCAGGCCGCTAGCGGGAGGGCCGGGGAGACCCAGTACTTC | CASSQAASGRAGETQYF
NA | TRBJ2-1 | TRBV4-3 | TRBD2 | TGCGCCAGCAGCGACGGGACTACCATCAATGAGCAGTTCTTC | CASSDGTTINEQFF
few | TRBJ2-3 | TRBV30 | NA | TGTGCCTGGAGTGTATCGGGGGACACAGATACGCAGTATTTT | CAWSVSGDTDTQYF
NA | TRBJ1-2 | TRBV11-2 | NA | TGTGCCAGCAGCTTAGACGGGGGTAGGGCTGGCTACACCTTC | CASSLDGGRAGYTF
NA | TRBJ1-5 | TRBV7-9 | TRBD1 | TGTGCCAGCAGCTCGGACAGGGAAAATCAGCCCCAGCATTTT | CASSSDRENQPQHF
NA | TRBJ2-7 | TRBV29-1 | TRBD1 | TGCAGCGTTGACTCCGGGACAGGGACCTACGAGCAGTACTTC | CSVDSGTGTYEQYF
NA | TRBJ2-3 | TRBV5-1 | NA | TGCGCCAGCAGCTCGGGTAGCACAGATACGCAGTATTTT | CASSSGSTDTQYF
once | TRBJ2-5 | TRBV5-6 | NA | TGTGCCAGCAGCCCCCTTGGTGGACGGGAGACCCAGTACTTC | CASSPLGGRETQYF
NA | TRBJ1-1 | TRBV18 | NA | TGTGCCAGCTCACCGGACGGAGACACTGAAGCTTTCTTT | CASSPDGDTEAFF
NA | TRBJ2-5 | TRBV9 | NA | TGTGCCAGCAGCGTAGCAAAGGGGTACGGGACCCAGTACTTC | CASSVAKGYGTQYF
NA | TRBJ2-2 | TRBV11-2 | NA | TGTGCCAGCAGCCCGCGGGGAGTGGCCGGGGAGCTGTTTTTT | CASSPRGVAGELFF
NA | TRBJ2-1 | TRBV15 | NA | TGTGCCACCAGCAGAGCGGAATACAATGAGCAGTTCTTC | CATSRAEYNEQFF
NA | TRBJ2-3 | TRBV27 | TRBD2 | TGTGCCAGCGTTGGACTAGCGGGAGTATCATCTTCAAGCACAGATACGCAGTATTTT | CASVGLAGVSSSSTDTQYF